One and the same sample provided the 25 T cell receptor beta chains below, sequenced in a study of blood T cells in healthy people across ages. The authors ran a second PCR of about 6 to 12 cycles using a sample-barcoded 5' primer and a J-beta primer mix. TCRdb ran MiXCR on the 5' RACE reads and lists one entry per CDR3 protein. The sample consists of 1.5 million or so distinct CDR3 sequences, 42% of them appearing once. The material sequenced was blood. The receptors come from a woman in her late teens or twenties in good health.

There are a few counts of this clonotype. The chain is built from TRBV7-2 and TRBJ1-2; tentatively, D is TRBD1 (6 bases). V was clipped by 4 bases and J by 3 bases, with 12 bases between them. Germline V lookup: CDR1 SGHTA, CDR2 FQGNSA. This CDR3 comprises 14 residues. The CDR3 DNA reads TGTGCCAGCAGCTCGTCAACAGGGCACTATGGCTACACCTTC. Residues: CASSSSTGHYGYTF.

The table lists this clonotype with many counts. The CDR3 coding sequence is TGTGCCAGCAGACTAGGACTACACAATGAGCAGTTCTTC. This codes for CASRLGLHNEQFF. The V and J genes are TRBV6-5 and TRBJ2-1, with a weak D call TRBD2 (6 bases). Germline assignment: CDR1 MNHEY and CDR2 SVGAGI. The CDR3 covers 13 residues. V dropped 6 bases and J dropped 5 bases, with 11 bases sitting between them.

This clonotype was observed a few times. J is TRBJ1-2 and V is TRBV4-1; 7 nucleotides align to TRBD1. The junction had 10 bases not matched to a gene; V was cut back by 0 bases and J by 3 bases. The CDR3 spans 17 residues. The germline CDR1 and CDR2 sequences are MGHRA and YSYEKL. CDR3 residues: CASSQESRTGRHYGYTF. CDR3 DNA: TGCGCCAGCAGCCAAGAATCGAGGACAGGTCGACACTATGGCTACACCTTC.

The table lists this clonotype with a few counts. This chain joins TRBV9 and TRBJ2-7; TRBD2 agrees at 11 bases. Per the germline V gene, CDR1 is SGDLS and CDR2 is YYNGEE. V shed 0 bases and J 4 bases; nucleotides not matched to a gene: 6. CDR3 size: 16 residues. The CDR3 DNA sequence: TGTGCCAGCAGCGTAGGGGCTAGCGGGGGGCAATACGAGCAGTACTTC. It yields the protein CASSVGASGGQYEQYF.

The V call is TRBV20-1, the J call TRBJ1-1, with 7 bases aligning to TRBD1. V shed 0 bases, J shed 6 bases, and the junction held 7 bases outside the gene matches. The CDR3 loop spans 14 amino acids. Germline CDR1 is DFQATT and CDR2 is SNEGSKA (reference sequence). CDR3: CSARDEAGQPEAFF. CDR3 DNA: TGCAGTGCTAGAGATGAGGCGGGACAGCCTGAAGCTTTCTTT.

V gene TRBV7-9 combines with J gene TRBJ2-5; D gene ambiguous. Trimming cost V 2 bases and J 1 base, with 11 bases left between them. Germline loops: CDR1 SEHNR, CDR2 FQNEAQ (reference sequence). The CDR3 length is 15 residues. The CDR3 is CASSLIVALQETQYF. Here the CDR3 DNA reads TGTGCCAGCAGCTTAATAGTGGCCCTCCAAGAGACCCAGTACTTC.

The chain uses TRBV27 and TRBJ1-6, with D possibly being TRBD1 (5 bases). The CDR3 runs to 15 residues. Trimming removed 0 bases at V and 7 bases at J, with 10 bases between. Germline V gene sequence: CDR1 MNHEY, CDR2 SMNVEV (reference sequence). This CDR3 is CASSLSGGRNSPLHF. CDR3 sequence (DNA): TGTGCCAGCAGTTTATCTGGGGGTAGGAATTCACCCCTCCACTTT.

This clonotype was seen ten or more times. This chain connects TRBV27 to TRBJ1-5; possible D gene TRBD1, 6 bases. V was cut by 3 bases and J by 1 base, with 7 bases left in between. CDR1 and CDR2 (germline): MNHEY, SMNVEV (reference sequence). There are 14 residues in the CDR3. The CDR3 region is CASSFQGSNQPQHF. The DNA of the CDR3 is TGTGCCAGCAGTTTCCAGGGGAGCAATCAGCCCCAGCATTTT.

The chain joins TRBV14 to TRBJ2-1; D may be TRBD2 (5 bases). Germline V lookup: CDR1 SGHDN, CDR2 FVKESK. CDR3 size: 15 residues. Trimming cost V 1 base and J 7 bases, with 14 bases left between them. The CDR3, as DNA: TGTGCCAGCAGCCAAGCCCGGGGTTACGAGAATGAGCAGTTCTTC. Translated, it gives CASSQARGYENEQFF.

The genes are TRBV7-6 and TRBJ1-5; D uncertain. Trimming stripped 5 bases from V and 0 bases from J, with 20 bases between. Per germline, CDR1 SGHVS and CDR2 FNYEAQ. The CDR3 length is 18 residues. The CDR3 here is CASSLRAEEVYSNQPQHF. The CDR3 DNA sequence: TGTGCCAGCAGCCTACGGGCAGAGGAGGTATATAGCAATCAGCCCCAGCATTTT.

This clonotype was observed a few times. The chain uses TRBV6-2 or TRBV6-3 and TRBJ1-4, with TRBD1 matching 7 bases. CDR3 length equals 15 residues. Germline CDR1 MNHEY, CDR2 SVGEGT. V lost 2 bases to trimming and J lost 8 bases; unmatched junction nucleotides: 8. The CDR3 coding sequence is TGTGCCAGCAGTTACCCTGACAGGGTTGGAGAAAAACTGTTTTTT. Translation gives CASSYPDRVGEKLFF.

Comments on this clonotype: Mismatch with germline at one junction end may stem from a read error. The chain employs TRBV3-1 and TRBJ1-1; D not certain. The CDR3 totals 14 residues. Germline lookup yields CDR1 LGHDT and CDR2 YNNKEL (reference sequence). The CDR3 DNA reads TGTGCCAGCAGCCAAGTTCGGAGCAACACTGAGGCTTTCTTT. This codes for CASSQVRSNTEAFF.

V and J are TRBV7-9 and TRBJ1-2; no clear D gene. Germline V gives CDR1 SEHNR, CDR2 FQNEAQ (reference sequence). The ends were cut back, 4 bases at V and 6 bases at J, with 9 bases in the middle. The CDR3 is made up of 12 amino acids. The CDR3, as DNA: TGTGCCAGCAGCTCCCTGGACCATGGCTACACCTTC. The encoded protein is CASSSLDHGYTF.

The CDR3, as DNA: TGTGCCAGCAGCTTGGGACGTACAAATACGCAGTATTTT. Translated: CASSLGRTNTQYF. V is TRBV5-6 and J is TRBJ2-3, with no clear D. V was shortened by 0 bases and J by 7 bases, with 9 bases between the two germline ends. CDR3 length equals 13 residues. From germline, CDR1 is SGHDT and CDR2 YYEEEE. The full variable domain, its missing parts supplied by reference TRBV5-6 and TRBJ2-3, is DAGVTQSPTHLIKTRGQQVTLRCSPKSGHDTVSWYQQALGQGPQFIFQYYEEEERQRGNFPDRFSGHQFPNYSSELNVNALLLGDSALYLCASSLGRTNTQYFGPGTRLTVL.

Only a few counts were recorded for this clonotype. The chain combines TRBV4-1 with TRBJ2-2, with 8 bases fitting TRBD1. The germline CDR1 and CDR2 sequences are MGHRA and YSYEKL. The CDR3 has 19 residues. J lost 0 bases, V lost 1 base, and 10 bases had no gene match. This CDR3 reads CASSQGRGRQGPNTGELFF. The CDR3 coding sequence is TGCGCCAGCAGCCAAGGAAGGGGTAGACAGGGGCCGAACACCGGGGAGCTGTTTTTT.

This clonotype was observed at least ten times. V and J are TRBV7-9 and TRBJ2-7; D remains unclear. Looked up from germline, CDR1 is SEHNR and CDR2 is FQNEAQ (reference sequence). V lost 6 bases and J 0 bases, leaving 6 bases between the germline ends. This CDR3 has 12 amino acids. CDR3 amino acids: CASSLNSYEQYF. CDR3 bases: TGTGCCAGCAGTTTAAACTCCTACGAGCAGTACTTC.

This chain links TRBV4-1 with TRBJ2-3, with D tentatively TRBD1 (7 bases). Trimming stripped 0 bases from V and 4 bases from J, with 20 bases between. Germline values: CDR1 MGHRA, CDR2 YSYEKL. This CDR3 has 18 amino acids. The CDR3 is CASSQEGGFMSSADTQYF. The CDR3 DNA follows: TGCGCCAGCAGCCAAGAAGGGGGCTTTATGTCTAGCGCAGATACGCAGTATTTT.

This clonotype was seen more than once but under ten times. The rearrangement joins TRBV13 to TRBJ2-7, with unresolved D. This CDR3 is 15 amino acids long. Germline CDR1 PRHDT, CDR2 FYEKMQ (reference sequence). The ends were cut back, 0 bases at V and 3 bases at J, with 12 bases in the middle. CDR3 loop: CASSLGSDEFYEQYF. DNA of the CDR3: TGTGCCAGCAGCTTAGGTTCCGACGAATTCTACGAGCAGTACTTC.

Only a few counts were recorded for this clonotype. The V and J genes are TRBV30 and TRBJ2-4; 8 bases line up with TRBD1. Trimming removed 2 bases from V and 4 bases from J; junction bases left unmatched: 1. This CDR3 region has 13 residues. From germline, CDR1 is GTSNPN and CDR2 SVGIG (reference sequence). The CDR3 loop reads CAWSWDRKNIQYF. In DNA form, the CDR3 reads TGTGCCTGGAGTTGGGACAGGAAAAACATTCAGTACTTC.

CDR3 nucleotides: TGCAGTGCTAGGGTGGGGACGGAAACCGGGGAGCTGTTTTTT. As protein: CSARVGTETGELFF. The V gene is TRBV20-1, the J gene TRBJ2-2; D may correspond to TRBD1 or TRBD2 (5 bases each). Between the trimmed V and J ends, which lost 3 bases and 5 bases, there was a span of 13 bases. Germline V gene data show CDR1 as DFQATT and CDR2 as SNEGSKA (reference sequence). This CDR3 comprises 14 residues.

V is TRBV27 and J is TRBJ1-4; 9 nucleotides line up with TRBD1. V was pared by 2 bases and J by 2 bases, with 12 bases of the junction left unmatched. This CDR3 has 19 amino acids. CDR1 is MNHEY and CDR2 is SMNVEV in the germline V gene (reference sequence). CDR3 DNA: TGTGCCAGCAGTTTAAAAGGGACAGGGCAGGGGTCGACTAATGAAAAACTGTTTTTT. Its protein is CASSLKGTGQGSTNEKLFF.

The gene calls are TRBV4-3 and TRBJ2-5, with TRBD1 matching over 7 bases. This CDR3 has 14 residues. Germline CDR1 reads LGHNA; CDR2 reads YSLEER. The V segment lost 0 bases and the J segment 11 bases; nucleotides outside the gene matches: 9. CDR3 DNA sequence: TGCGCCAGCAGCCAAGATAGGGGGACAGTGAGGCAGTACTTC. Translating gives CASSQDRGTVRQYF.

In its sample, this clonotype was seen a few times. The chain is built from TRBV7-6 and TRBJ1-5; D ambiguous. V was cut by 1 base and J by 7 bases, with 14 bases left in between. Germline V gives CDR1 SGHVS, CDR2 FNYEAQ. The CDR3 spans 15 residues. The CDR3 sequence: CASSLDEGFGQPQHF. CDR3 bases: TGTGCCAGCAGCTTAGATGAGGGTTTCGGGCAGCCCCAGCATTTT.

The sample holds a few counts of this clonotype. The chain combines TRBV27 with TRBJ2-1; TRBD1 aligns across 7 bases. Germline loops: CDR1 MNHEY, CDR2 SMNVEV (reference sequence). The CDR3 sequence is 19 residues long. V lost 1 base, J lost 0 bases, and 12 bases stayed unmatched. CDR3 residues: CASSLFVYEGQSSYNEQFF. In DNA form, the CDR3 reads TGTGCCAGCAGTTTATTCGTGTACGAGGGACAGAGCTCCTACAATGAGCAGTTCTTC.

The chain employs TRBV7-2 and TRBJ2-3; D is possibly TRBD2 (6 bases). The CDR3 is 15 amino acids. CDR1 and CDR2 from the germline V gene are SGHTA and FQGNSA. Trimming stripped 6 bases from V and 2 bases from J, with 15 bases between. CDR3 protein: CASRQGAGYTDTQYF. The CDR3 region has the DNA TGTGCCAGCAGACAAGGTGCGGGATACACAGATACGCAGTATTTT.